The TCR beta chain described here comes from a study of blood T cell repertoires in COVID-19. CDR1 is MNHNY, CDR2 SVGAGI, per germline (reference sequence). This CDR3 has 13 amino acids. Trimming cost V 5 bases and J 5 bases; bases outside gene matches: 3. In the authors' workflow: How many nucleated cells were present was estimated from reference gene primer amplification. Produced via immunoSEQ multiplex PCR; TCRdb's table is partial and in-frame only. For V, J and clone size, that table is used; D and trimming come from the DNA. Of 150,000 to 200,000 clones listed, about 85% are singletons. This clonotype was obtained from a man aged 18 to 29 with acute or convalescent COVID-19. The gene calls are TRBV6-6 and TRBJ1-5; the match to TRBD1 covers 7 bases. Sequencing used peripheral blood. CDR3 nucleotide sequence: TGTGCCAGCAGTAGACAGGGAGATCAGCCCCAGCATTTT. Translated, it gives CASSRQGDQPQHF.